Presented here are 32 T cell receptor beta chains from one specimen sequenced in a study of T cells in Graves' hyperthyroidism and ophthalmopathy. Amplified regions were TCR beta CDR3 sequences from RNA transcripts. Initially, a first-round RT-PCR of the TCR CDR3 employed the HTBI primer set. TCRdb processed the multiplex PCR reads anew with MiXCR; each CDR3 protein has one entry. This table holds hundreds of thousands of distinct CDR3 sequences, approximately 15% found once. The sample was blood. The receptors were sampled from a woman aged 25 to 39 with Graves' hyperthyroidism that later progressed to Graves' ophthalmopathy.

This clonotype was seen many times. The CDR3 is CAWSPQPGTGFYGYTF. The DNA for the CDR3 is TGTGCCTGGAGCCCCCAACCCGGGACAGGGTTCTATGGCTACACCTTC. This rearrangement joins TRBV30 to TRBJ1-2; 9 bases fit TRBD1. Germline V CDR1 and CDR2: GTSNPN, SVGIG (reference sequence). V shed 3 bases and J 4 bases; nucleotides not matched to a gene: 12. The CDR3 contains 16 residues.

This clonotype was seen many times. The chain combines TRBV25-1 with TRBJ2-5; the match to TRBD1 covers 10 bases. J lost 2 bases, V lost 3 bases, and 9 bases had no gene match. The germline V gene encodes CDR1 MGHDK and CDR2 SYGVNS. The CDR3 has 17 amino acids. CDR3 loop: CASSEGTGTGEQETQYF. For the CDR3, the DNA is TGTGCCAGCAGTGAGGGGACCGGGACAGGGGAACAAGAGACCCAGTACTTC.

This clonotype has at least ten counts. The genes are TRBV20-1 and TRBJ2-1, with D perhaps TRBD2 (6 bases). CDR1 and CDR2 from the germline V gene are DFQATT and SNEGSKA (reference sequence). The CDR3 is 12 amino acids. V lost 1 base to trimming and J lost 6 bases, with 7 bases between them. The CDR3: CSARGLGNEQFF. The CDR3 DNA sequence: TGCAGTGCTAGAGGACTAGGCAATGAGCAGTTCTTC.

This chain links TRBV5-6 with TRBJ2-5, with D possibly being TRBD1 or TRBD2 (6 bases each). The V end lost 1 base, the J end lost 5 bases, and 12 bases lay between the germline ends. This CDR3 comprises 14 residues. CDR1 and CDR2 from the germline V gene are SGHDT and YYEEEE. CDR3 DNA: TGTGCCAGCAGCTTGTGGGGGGCCGGGGAGACCCAGTACTTC. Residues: CASSLWGAGETQYF.

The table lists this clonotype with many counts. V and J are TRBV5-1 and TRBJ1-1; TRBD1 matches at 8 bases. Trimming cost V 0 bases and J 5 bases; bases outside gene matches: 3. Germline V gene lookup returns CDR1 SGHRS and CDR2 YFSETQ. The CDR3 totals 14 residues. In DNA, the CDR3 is TGCGCCAGCAGCTTGGTACAGGGGGAAACTGAAGCTTTCTTT. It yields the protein CASSLVQGETEAFF. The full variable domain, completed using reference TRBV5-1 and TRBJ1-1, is KAGVTQTPRYLIKTRGQQVTLSCSPISGHRSVSWYQQTPGQGLQFLFEYFSETQRNKGNFPGRFSGRQFSNSRSEMNVSTLELGDSALYLCASSLVQGETEAFFGQGTRLTVV.

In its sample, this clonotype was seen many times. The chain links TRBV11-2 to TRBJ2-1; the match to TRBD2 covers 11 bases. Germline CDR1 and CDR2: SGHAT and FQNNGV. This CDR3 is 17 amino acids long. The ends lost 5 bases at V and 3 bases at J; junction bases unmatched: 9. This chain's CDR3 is CASSPRAGTSGYNEQFF. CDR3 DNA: TGTGCCAGCAGCCCGCGGGCGGGGACTAGCGGCTACAATGAGCAGTTCTTC.

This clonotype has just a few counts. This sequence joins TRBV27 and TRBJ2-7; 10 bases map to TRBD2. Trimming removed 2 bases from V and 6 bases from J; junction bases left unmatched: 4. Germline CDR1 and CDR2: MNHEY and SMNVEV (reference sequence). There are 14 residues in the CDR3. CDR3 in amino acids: CASSLLAGVAEQYF. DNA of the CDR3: TGTGCCAGCAGTTTACTAGCGGGAGTCGCCGAGCAGTACTTC.

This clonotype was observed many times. Written as DNA, the CDR3 is TGTGCCAGCAGTTTCAGGGGAGTCGAAAAACTGTTTTTT. Encoded protein: CASSFRGVEKLFF. The chain has TRBV12-3 or TRBV12-4 and TRBJ1-4; tentative D call: TRBD1 (6 bases). The CDR3 loop spans 13 amino acids. V gave up 3 bases and J gave up 8 bases, with 10 bases separating them.

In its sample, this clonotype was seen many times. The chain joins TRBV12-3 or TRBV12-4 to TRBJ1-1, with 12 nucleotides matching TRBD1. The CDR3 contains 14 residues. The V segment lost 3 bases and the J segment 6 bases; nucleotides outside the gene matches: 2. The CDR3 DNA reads TGTGCCAGCAGTTTGGGACAGGGGGCCTCTGAAGCTTTCTTT. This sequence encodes CASSLGQGASEAFF.

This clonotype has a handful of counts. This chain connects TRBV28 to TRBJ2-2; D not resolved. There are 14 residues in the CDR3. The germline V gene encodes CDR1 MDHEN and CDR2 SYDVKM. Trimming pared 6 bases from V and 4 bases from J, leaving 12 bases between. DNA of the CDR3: TGTGCCAGCAGACCCCCCCGAACCACCGGGGAGCTGTTTTTT. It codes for CASRPPRTTGELFF.

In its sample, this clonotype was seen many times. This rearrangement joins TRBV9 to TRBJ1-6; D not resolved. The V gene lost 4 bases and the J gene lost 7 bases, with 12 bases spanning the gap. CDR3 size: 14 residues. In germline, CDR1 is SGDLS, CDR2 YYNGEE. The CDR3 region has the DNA TGTGCCAGCAGCCCCCCGGGAGGAAATTCACCCCTCCACTTT. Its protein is CASSPPGGNSPLHF.

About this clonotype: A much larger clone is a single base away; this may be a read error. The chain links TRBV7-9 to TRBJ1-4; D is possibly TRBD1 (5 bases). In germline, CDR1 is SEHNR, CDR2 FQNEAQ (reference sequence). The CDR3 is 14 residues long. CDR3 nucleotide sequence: TGTACCAGCAGCCCCCCGGGACCACATGAAAAACTGTTTTTT. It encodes CTSSPPGPHEKLFF.

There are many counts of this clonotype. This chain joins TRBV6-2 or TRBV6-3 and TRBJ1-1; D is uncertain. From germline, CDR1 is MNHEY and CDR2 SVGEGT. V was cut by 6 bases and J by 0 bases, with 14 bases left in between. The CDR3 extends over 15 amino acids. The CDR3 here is CASRTAGTLNTEAFF. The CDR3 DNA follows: TGTGCCAGCAGAACTGCGGGAACCTTGAACACTGAAGCTTTCTTT.

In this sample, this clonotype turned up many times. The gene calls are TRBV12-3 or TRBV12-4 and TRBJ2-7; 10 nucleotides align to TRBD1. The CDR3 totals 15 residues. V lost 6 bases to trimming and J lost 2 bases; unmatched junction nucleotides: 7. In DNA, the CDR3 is TGTGCCAGCAGCGAGCCGGGACAGGGGACCTACGAGCAGTACTTC. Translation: CASSEPGQGTYEQYF.

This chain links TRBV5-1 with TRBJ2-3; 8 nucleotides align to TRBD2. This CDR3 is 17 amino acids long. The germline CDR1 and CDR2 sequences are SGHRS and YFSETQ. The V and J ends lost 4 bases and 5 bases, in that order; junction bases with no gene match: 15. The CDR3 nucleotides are TGCGCCAGCAGCCTAGTGGCGAGCGGGAGTTCCAAAGATACGCAGTATTTT. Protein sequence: CASSLVASGSSKDTQYF. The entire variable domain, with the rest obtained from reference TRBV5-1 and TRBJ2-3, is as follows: KAGVTQTPRYLIKTRGQQVTLSCSPISGHRSVSWYQQTPGQGLQFLFEYFSETQRNKGNFPGRFSGRQFSNSRSEMNVSTLELGDSALYLCASSLVASGSSKDTQYFGPGTRLTVL.

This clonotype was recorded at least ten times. The CDR3 sequence: CAISESVMDRRGADTQYF. In DNA, the CDR3 is TGTGCCATCAGTGAGTCCGTAATGGACCGGAGGGGTGCAGATACGCAGTATTTT. The V and J genes are TRBV10-3 and TRBJ2-3, with D possibly being TRBD2 (6 bases). Germline lookup yields CDR1 ENHRY and CDR2 SYGVKD. The CDR3 sequence is 18 residues long. V lost 0 bases to trimming and J lost 4 bases, with 20 bases between them.

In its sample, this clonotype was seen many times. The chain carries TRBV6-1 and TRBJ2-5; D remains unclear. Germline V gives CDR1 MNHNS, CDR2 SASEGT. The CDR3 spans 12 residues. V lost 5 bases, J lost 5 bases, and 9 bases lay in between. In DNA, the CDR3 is TGTGCCAGCAGTAATCATGAGGAGACCCAGTACTTC. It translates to CASSNHEETQYF.

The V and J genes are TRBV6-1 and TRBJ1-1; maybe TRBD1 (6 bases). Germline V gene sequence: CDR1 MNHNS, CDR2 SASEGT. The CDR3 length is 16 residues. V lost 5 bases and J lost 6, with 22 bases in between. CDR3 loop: CASSHKPGHRGPEAFF. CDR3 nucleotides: TGTGCCAGCAGTCATAAACCGGGACACCGAGGACCTGAAGCTTTCTTT.

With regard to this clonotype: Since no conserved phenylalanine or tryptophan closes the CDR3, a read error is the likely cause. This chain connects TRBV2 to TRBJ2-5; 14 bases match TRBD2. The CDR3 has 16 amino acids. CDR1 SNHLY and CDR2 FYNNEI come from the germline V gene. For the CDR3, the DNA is TGTGCCAGCAGTGAGGGGACTAGCGGGAGAAGAGAGGCCCAGTACCTC. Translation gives CASSEGTSGRREAQYL.

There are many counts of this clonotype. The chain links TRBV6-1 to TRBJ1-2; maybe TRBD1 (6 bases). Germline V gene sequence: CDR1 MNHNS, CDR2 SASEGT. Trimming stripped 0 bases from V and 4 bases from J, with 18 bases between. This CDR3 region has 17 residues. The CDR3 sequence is CASSEAKDSLDLYGYTF. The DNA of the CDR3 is TGTGCCAGCAGTGAAGCGAAGGACAGCCTCGACCTCTATGGCTACACCTTC.

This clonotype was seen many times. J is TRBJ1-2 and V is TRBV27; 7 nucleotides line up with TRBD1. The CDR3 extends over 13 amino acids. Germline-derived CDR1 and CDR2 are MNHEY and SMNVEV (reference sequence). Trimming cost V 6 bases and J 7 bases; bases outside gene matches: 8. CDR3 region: CASSPGTAIGYTF. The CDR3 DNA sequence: TGTGCCAGCAGCCCCGGGACAGCGATTGGCTACACCTTC.

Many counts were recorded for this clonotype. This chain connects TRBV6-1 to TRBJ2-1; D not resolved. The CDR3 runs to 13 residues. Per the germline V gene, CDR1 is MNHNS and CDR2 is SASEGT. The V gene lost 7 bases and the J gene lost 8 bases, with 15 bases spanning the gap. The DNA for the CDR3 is TGTGCCAGCAAGGAGACCTTAGGCTATGAGCAGTTCTTC. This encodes CASKETLGYEQFF.

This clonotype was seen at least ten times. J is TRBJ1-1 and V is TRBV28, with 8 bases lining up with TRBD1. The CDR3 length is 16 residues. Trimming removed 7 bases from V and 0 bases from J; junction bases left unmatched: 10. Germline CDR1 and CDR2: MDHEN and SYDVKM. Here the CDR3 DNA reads TGTGCCAGCACCGAGACAGGGGCCCAAGTGAACACTGAAGCTTTCTTT. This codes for CASTETGAQVNTEAFF.

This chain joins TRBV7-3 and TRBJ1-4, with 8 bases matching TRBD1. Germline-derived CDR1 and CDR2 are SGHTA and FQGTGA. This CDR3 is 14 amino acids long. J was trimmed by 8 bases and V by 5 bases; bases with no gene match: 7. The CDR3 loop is CASSATGAREKLFF. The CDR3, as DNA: TGTGCCAGCAGCGCGACAGGGGCCCGGGAAAAACTGTTTTTT.

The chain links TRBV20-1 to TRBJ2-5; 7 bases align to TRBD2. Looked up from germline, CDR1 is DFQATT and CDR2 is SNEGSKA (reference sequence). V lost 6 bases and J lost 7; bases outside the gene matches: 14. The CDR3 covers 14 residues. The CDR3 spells CSAPGGNSEGTQYF. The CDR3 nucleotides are TGCAGTGCCCCGGGGGGAAATAGCGAAGGGACCCAGTACTTC.

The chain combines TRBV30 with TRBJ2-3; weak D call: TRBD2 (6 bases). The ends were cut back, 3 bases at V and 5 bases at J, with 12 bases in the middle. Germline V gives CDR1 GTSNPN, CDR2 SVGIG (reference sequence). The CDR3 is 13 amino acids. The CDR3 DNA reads TGTGCCTGGAGCCCAACCGGGGGAGATACGCAGTATTTT. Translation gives CAWSPTGGDTQYF.

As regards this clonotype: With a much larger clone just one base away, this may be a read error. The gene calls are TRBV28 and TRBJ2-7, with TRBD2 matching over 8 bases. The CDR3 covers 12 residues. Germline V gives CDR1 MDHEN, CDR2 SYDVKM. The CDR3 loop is CASTGGLYGQYF. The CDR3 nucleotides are TGTGCCAGCACGGGAGGGCTGTACGGGCAGTACTTC. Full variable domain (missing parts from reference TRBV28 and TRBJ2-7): DVKVTQSSRYLVKRTGEKVFLECVQDMDHENMFWYRQDPGLGLRLIYFSYDVKMKEKGDIPEGYSVSREKKERFSLILESASTNQTSMYLCASTGGLYGQYFGPGTRLTVT.

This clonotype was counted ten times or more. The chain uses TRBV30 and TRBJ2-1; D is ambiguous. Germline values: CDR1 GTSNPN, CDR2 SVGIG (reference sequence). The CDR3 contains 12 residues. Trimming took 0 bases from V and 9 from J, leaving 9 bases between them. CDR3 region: CAWSVHQGEQFF. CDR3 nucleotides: TGTGCCTGGAGTGTACACCAAGGTGAGCAGTTCTTC.

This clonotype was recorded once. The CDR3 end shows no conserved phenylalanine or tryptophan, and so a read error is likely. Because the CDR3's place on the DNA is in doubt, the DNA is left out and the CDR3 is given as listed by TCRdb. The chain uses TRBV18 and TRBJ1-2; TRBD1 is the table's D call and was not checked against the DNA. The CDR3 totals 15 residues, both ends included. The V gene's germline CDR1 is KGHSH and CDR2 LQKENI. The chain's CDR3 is CASSPPGQGFYGFTV.

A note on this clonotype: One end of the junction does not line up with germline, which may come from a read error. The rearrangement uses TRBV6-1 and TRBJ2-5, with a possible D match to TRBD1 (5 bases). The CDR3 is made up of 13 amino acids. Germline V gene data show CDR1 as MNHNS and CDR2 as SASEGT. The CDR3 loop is CASSKWAGQYEDF. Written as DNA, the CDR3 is TGTGCCAGCAGTAAATGGGCAGGGCAGTACGAAGACTTC.

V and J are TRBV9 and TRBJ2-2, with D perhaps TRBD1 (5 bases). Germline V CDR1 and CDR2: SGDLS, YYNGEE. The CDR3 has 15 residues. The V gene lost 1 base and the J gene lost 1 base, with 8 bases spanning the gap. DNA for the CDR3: TGTGCCAGCAGCGTATTAGGGGAGAACACCGGGGAGCTGTTTTTT. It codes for CASSVLGENTGELFF.

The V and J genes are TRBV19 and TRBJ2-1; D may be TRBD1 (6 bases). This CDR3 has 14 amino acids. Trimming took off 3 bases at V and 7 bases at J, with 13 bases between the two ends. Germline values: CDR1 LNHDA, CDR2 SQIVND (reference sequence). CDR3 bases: TGTGCCAGTAGTATTGGGACACCCCTAAATGAGCAGTTCTTC. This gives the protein CASSIGTPLNEQFF.